Below, 10 T cell receptor beta chains from the same sample are listed, as sequenced in a study of blood T cell repertoires in COVID-19. TCRdb's table, derived via immunoSEQ multiplex PCR, lists solely in-frame clones and lacks some. The table lists about 80,000 clones, roughly four fifths of them singletons, with just over 35% in the top ten. The sample taken for sequencing was peripheral blood. All receptors come from a woman in her seventies with acute or convalescent COVID-19.

The chain joins TRBV19 to TRBJ2-2, with D possibly matching TRBD2 (5 bases). The CDR3 loop spans 14 amino acids. The germline V gene has CDR1 LNHDA and CDR2 SQIVND (reference sequence). The germline V and J ends were trimmed by 8 bases and 0 bases, with 10 bases remaining between them. As DNA, the CDR3 is TGTGCCAGTGACGGAGGATCGAACACCGGGGAGCTGTTTTTT. Amino acids: CASDGGSNTGELFF.

CDR3 region: CASSIGGVIGDTQYF. The CDR3 nucleotides are TGTGCCAGCAGCATTGGGGGGGTTATAGGAGATACGCAGTATTTT. This rearrangement joins TRBV11-2 to TRBJ2-3, with 7 bases aligning to TRBD2. Germline V gene lookup returns CDR1 SGHAT and CDR2 FQNNGV. After removal of 5 bases from V and 5 bases from J, the junction contained 10 bases not matched to a gene. This CDR3 is built from 15 residues.

This clone has ten or more counts. For the CDR3, the DNA is TGTGCCAGCAGCTGGCCAGGGGCGATGCGGACTGAAGCTTTCTTT. Translating gives CASSWPGAMRTEAFF. The genes are TRBV7-2 and TRBJ1-1; weak D call: TRBD1 (6 bases). This CDR3 has 15 amino acids. Trimming removed 4 bases from V and 5 bases from J, with 17 bases in between. CDR1 and CDR2 from the germline V gene are SGHTA and FQGNSA.

This clone has a single count. The chain is built from TRBV21-1 and TRBJ1-2; TRBD1, the table's D call, lacks a check against the DNA. TRBV21-1 is a recognized pseudogene. This CDR3 is 14 amino acids long. The CDR3 sequence: CASSNVPEGVGYTF. The CDR3 region has the DNA TGTGCCAGCAGCAACGTCCCGGAAGGGGTCGGCTACACCTTC.

The genes are TRBV5-1 and TRBJ2-2; D unclear. Germline CDR1 is SGHRS and CDR2 is YFSETQ. The CDR3 sequence is 14 residues long. The V and J ends lost 4 bases and 4 bases respectively, with 11 bases between them. The CDR3 here is CASSKPELTGELFF. CDR3 DNA: TGCGCCAGCAGCAAGCCGGAGCTCACCGGGGAGCTGTTTTTT.

The chain is built from TRBV19 and TRBJ2-5; D perhaps matches TRBD2 (5 bases). The V and J ends lost 2 bases and 9 bases respectively, with 16 bases between them. Germline V lookup: CDR1 LNHDA, CDR2 SQIVND (reference sequence). The CDR3 totals 14 residues. CDR3 residues: CASSITASEGAQYF. For the CDR3, the DNA is TGTGCCAGTAGTATAACAGCCAGCGAGGGTGCCCAGTACTTC.

CDR3: CASSQQTGMDGYTF. The DNA for the CDR3 is TGTGCCAGCTCCCAACAGACAGGGATGGATGGCTACACCTTC. The chain combines TRBV18 with TRBJ1-2, with 7 positions matching TRBD1. CDR1 and CDR2 (germline): KGHSH, LQKENI. This CDR3 region has 14 residues. V lost 6 bases to trimming and J lost 6 bases; unmatched junction nucleotides: 10.

The V and J genes are TRBV11-2 and TRBJ1-6, with a weak D call TRBD1 (5 bases). The CDR3 loop spans 12 amino acids. Germline V lookup: CDR1 SGHAT, CDR2 FQNNGV. V was shortened by 6 bases and J by 13 bases, with 13 bases between the two germline ends. The CDR3 sequence is CASRKGLEPLHF. The CDR3 DNA reads as TGTGCCAGCAGGAAGGGACTGGAGCCCCTCCACTTT.

The J gene is TRBJ2-2, the V gene TRBV27; maybe TRBD1 (6 bases). Looked up from germline, CDR1 is MNHEY and CDR2 is SMNVEV (reference sequence). V was clipped by 8 bases and J by 2 bases, with 24 bases between them. The CDR3 is 18 amino acids. CDR3 protein: CASGLWGPGQGNTGELFF. DNA for the CDR3: TGTGCCAGCGGACTTTGGGGGCCCGGCCAGGGTAACACCGGGGAGCTGTTTTTT.

The chain has TRBV2 and TRBJ2-3; 9 nucleotides align to TRBD2. The length of the CDR3 is 16 residues. Germline V gene lookup returns CDR1 SNHLY and CDR2 FYNNEI. V shed 8 bases and J 8 bases; nucleotides not matched to a gene: 17. CDR3 DNA: TGTGCCAGCTACAGTACTAGCGGGCAAAAGGAGCCTACGCAGTATTTT. It yields the protein CASYSTSGQKEPTQYF.